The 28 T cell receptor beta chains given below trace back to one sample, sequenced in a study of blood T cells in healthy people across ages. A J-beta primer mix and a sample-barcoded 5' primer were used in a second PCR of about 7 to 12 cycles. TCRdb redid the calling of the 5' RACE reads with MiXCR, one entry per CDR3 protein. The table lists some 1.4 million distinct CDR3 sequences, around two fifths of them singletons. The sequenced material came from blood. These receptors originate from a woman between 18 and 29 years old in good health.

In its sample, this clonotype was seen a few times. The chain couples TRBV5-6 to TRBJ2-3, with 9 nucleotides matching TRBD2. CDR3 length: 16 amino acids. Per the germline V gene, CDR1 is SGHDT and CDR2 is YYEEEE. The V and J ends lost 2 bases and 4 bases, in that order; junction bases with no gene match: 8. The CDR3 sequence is CASSFRAGGEADTQYF. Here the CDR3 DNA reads TGTGCCAGCAGCTTCCGGGCGGGAGGGGAAGCAGATACGCAGTATTTT.

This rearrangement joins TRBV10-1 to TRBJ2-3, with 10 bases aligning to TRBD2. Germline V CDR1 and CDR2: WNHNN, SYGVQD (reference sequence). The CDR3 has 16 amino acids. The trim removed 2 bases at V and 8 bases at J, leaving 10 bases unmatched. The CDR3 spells CASSEKASGSLGTQYF. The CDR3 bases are TGCGCCAGCAGTGAGAAGGCTAGCGGGAGTCTCGGTACGCAGTATTTT.

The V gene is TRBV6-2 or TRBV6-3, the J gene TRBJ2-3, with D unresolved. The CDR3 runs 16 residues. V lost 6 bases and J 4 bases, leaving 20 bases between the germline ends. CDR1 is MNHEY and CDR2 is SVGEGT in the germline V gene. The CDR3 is CASSPLSGVLSDTQYF. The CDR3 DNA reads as TGTGCCAGCAGCCCCCTGTCCGGAGTGTTGTCAGATACGCAGTATTTT.

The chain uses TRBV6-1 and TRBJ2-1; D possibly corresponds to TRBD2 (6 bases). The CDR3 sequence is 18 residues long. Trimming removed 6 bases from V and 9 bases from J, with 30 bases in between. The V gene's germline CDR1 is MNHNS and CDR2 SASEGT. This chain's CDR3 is CASSQRVSRALSTVEQFF. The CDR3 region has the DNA TGTGCCAGCAGCCAGCGGGTCTCCCGGGCCCTATCAACAGTTGAGCAGTTCTTC.

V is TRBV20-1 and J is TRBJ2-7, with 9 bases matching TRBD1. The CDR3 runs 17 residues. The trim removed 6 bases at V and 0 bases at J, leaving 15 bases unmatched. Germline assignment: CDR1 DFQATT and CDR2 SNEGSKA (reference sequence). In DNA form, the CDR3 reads TGCAGTGCCGTAAAGCCTGGACAGGGGTTTTACTCCTACGAGCAGTACTTC. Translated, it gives CSAVKPGQGFYSYEQYF.

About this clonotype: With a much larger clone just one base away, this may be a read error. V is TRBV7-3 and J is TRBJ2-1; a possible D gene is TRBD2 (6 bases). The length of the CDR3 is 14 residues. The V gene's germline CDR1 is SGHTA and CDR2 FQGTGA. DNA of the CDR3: TGTGCCTGCAGCTTAGGCGGGGCCTACAATGAGCAGTTCTTC. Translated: CACSLGGAYNEQFF.

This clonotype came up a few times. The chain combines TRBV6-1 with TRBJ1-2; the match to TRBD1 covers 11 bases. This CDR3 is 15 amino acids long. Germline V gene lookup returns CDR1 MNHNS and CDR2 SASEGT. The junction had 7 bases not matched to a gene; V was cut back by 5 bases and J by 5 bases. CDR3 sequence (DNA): TGTGCCAGCAGTTCCGGGACAGGGGGAAGATATGGCTACACCTTC. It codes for CASSSGTGGRYGYTF.

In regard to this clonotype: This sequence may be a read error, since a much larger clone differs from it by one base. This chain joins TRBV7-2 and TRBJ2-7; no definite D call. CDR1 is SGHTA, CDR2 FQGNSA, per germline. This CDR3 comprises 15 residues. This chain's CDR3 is CARSLGFVQSYEQYF. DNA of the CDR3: TGTGCCCGCAGCTTAGGTTTCGTACAATCCTACGAGCAGTACTTC.

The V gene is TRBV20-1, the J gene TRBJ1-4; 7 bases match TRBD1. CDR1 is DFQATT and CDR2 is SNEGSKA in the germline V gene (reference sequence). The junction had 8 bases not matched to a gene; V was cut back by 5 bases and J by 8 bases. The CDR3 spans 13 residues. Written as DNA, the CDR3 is TGCAGTGCTTTTGGGGGGACAGACGAAAAACTGTTTTTT. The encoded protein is CSAFGGTDEKLFF.

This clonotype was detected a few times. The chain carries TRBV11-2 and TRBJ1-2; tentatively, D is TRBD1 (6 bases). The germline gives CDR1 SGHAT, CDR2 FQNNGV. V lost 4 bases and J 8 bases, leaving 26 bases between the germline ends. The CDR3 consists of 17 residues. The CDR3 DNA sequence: TGTGCCAGCAGCTCAACCTCCGGCAGGGGAAGTAGAAACGGCTACACCTTC. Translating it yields CASSSTSGRGSRNGYTF.

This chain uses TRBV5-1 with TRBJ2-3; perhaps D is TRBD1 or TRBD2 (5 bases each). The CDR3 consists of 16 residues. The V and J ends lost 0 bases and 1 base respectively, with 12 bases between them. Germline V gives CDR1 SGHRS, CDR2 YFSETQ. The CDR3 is CASSLGSGLGTDTQYF. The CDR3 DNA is TGCGCCAGCAGCTTGGGATCGGGGCTCGGCACAGATACGCAGTATTTT.

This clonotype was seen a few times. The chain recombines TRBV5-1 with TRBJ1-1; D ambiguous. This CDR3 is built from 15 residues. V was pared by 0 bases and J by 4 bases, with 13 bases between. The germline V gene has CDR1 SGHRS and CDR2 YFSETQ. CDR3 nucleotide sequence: TGCGCCAGCAGCTTGGAGACGGTTGCTCGCACTGAAGCTTTCTTT. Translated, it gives CASSLETVARTEAFF.

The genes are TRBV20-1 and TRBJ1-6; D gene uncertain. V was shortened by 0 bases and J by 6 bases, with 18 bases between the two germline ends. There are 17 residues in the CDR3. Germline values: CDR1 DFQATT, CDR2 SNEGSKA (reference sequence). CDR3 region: CSARDAKSTILNSPLHF. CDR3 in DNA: TGCAGTGCTAGAGATGCCAAATCTACTATACTTAATTCACCCCTCCACTTT.

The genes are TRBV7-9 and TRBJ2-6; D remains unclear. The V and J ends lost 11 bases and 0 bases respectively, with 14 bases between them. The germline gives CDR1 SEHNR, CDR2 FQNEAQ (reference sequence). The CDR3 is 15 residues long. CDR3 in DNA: TGTGCCTGTCGGGCGAAGGGCTCTGGGGCCAACGTCCTGACTTTC. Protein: CACRAKGSGANVLTF.

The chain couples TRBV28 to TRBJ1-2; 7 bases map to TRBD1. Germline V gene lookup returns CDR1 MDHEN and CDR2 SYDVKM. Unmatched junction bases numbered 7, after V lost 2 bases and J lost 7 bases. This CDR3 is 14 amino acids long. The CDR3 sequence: CASSLPGQVSGYTF. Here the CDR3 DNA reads TGTGCCAGCAGTTTACCTGGACAGGTCTCTGGCTACACCTTC.

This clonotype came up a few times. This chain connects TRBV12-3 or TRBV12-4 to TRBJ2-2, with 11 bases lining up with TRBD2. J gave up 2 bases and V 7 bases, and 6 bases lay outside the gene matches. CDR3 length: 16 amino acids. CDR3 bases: TGTGCCAGCACCATGGGACTAGCGGAAAACACCGGGGAGCTGTTTTTT. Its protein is CASTMGLAENTGELFF.

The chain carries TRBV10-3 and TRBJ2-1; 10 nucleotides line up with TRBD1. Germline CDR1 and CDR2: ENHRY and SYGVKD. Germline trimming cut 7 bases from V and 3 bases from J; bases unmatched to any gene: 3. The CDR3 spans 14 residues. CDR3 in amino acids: CAITGDRGYNEQFF. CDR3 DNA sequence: TGTGCCATCACGGGGGACAGGGGCTACAATGAGCAGTTCTTC.

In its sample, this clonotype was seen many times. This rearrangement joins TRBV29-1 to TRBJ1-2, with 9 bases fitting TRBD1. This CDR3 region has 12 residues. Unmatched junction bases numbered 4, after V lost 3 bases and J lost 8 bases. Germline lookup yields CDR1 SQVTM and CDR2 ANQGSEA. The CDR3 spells CSVDRQGDGYTF. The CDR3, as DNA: TGCAGCGTTGATCGACAGGGGGACGGCTACACCTTC.

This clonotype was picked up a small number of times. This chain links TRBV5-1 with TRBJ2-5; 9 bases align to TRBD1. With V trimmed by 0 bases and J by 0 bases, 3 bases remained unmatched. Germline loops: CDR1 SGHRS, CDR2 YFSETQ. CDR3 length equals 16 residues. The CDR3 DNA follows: TGCGCCAGCAGCTTGGGGACAGGGGCCCACCAAGAGACCCAGTACTTC. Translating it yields CASSLGTGAHQETQYF.

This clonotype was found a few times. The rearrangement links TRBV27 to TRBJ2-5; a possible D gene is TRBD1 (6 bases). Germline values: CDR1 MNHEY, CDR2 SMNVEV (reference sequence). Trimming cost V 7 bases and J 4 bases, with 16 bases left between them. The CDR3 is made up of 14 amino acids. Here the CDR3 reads CASTKDSTVETQYF. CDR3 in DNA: TGTGCCAGCACCAAGGACAGCACCGTAGAGACCCAGTACTTC.

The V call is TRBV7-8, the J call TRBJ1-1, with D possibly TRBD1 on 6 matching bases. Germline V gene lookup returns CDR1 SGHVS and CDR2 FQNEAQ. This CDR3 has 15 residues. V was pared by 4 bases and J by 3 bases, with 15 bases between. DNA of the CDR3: TGTGCCAGCAGCTGGAGAGGGGGTTTCGACACTGAAGCTTTCTTT. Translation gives CASSWRGGFDTEAFF.

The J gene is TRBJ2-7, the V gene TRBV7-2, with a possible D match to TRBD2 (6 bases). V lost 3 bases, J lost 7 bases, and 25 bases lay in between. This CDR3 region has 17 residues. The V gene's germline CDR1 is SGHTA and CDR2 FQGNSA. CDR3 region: CASSFPTSSRLDNEQYF. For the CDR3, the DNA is TGTGCCAGCAGCTTCCCGACTAGTTCGCGGTTGGACAATGAGCAGTACTTC.

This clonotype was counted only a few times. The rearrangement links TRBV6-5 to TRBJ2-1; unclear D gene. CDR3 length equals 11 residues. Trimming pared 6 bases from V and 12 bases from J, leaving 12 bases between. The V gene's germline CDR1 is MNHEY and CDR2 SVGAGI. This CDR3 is CASSFSGWQFF. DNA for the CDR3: TGTGCCAGCAGCTTCTCAGGCTGGCAGTTCTTC.

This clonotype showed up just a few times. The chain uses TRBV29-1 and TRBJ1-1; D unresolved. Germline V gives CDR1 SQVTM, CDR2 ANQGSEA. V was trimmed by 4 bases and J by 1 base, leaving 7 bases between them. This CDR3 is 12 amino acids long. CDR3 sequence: CSVAWENTEAFF. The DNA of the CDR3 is TGCAGCGTTGCATGGGAGAACACTGAAGCTTTCTTT.

The CDR3 is CASSEDMQQYF. CDR3 bases: TGCGCCAGCAGCGAGGATATGCAGCAGTACTTC. The rearrangement joins TRBV5-1 to TRBJ2-7, with D unclear. Germline V gives CDR1 SGHRS, CDR2 YFSETQ. Trimming took off 4 bases at V and 8 bases at J, with 10 bases between the two ends. This CDR3 is 11 amino acids long. The variable domain in full, completed from reference TRBV5-1 and TRBJ2-7, reads KAGVTQTPRYLIKTRGQQVTLSCSPISGHRSVSWYQQTPGQGLQFLFEYFSETQRNKGNFPGRFSGRQFSNSRSEMNVSTLELGDSALYLCASSEDMQQYFGPGTRLTVT.

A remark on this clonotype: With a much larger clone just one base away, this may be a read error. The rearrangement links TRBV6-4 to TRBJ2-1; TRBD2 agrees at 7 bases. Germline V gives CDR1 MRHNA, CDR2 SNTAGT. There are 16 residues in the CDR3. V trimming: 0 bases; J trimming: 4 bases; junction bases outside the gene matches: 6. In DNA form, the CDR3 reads TGTGCCAGCAGTGACTCCGGACGAGCGGGGTACAATGAGCAGTTCTTC. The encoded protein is CASSDSGRAGYNEQFF.

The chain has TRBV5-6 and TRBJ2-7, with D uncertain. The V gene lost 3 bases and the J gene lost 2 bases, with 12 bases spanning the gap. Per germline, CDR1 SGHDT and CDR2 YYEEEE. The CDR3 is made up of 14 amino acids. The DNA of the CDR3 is TGTGCCAGCAGCTCGTGGCCTCCTCCCTACGAGCAGTACTTC. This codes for CASSSWPPPYEQYF.

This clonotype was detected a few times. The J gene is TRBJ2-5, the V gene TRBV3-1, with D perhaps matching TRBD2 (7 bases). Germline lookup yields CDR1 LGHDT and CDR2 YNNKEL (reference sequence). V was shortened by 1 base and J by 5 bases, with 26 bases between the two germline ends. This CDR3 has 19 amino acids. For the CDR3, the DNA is TGTGCCAGCAGCCAAGCCGGATTAGGGGGGGGGCGGGAGATGGAGACCCAGTACTTC. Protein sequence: CASSQAGLGGGREMETQYF.